The 31 T cell receptor beta chains listed next were all sequenced from one sample in a study of cytotoxic CD8 clonotypes in ibrutinib-treated CLL (dated by TCRdb to about 2021). The time point label, as the study defines it: approximately eleven months on ibrutinib. The method behind the library was the immunoSEQ multiplex PCR assay. TCRdb stores this immuneACCESS table with in-frame sequences only. Part of the clones is absent; in the studies checked, under half of the shortfall reflects unresolved V genes, and no reason is known for the rest. The sample table lists about 49,000 clones, roughly two thirds of them with a count of one. In total, the top ten clones hold 13% of the sample. The sequencing used PBMCs, collected after 12 months of ibrutinib treatment. These TCRs come from a human donor with chronic lymphocytic leukemia.

The rearrangement uses TRBV7-8 and TRBJ2-5, with 7 bases lining up with TRBD2. Losses at the gene ends were 2 bases for V and 2 bases for J; bases not matched to a gene: 2. Germline values: CDR1 SGHVS, CDR2 FQNEAQ. The CDR3 consists of 14 residues. The CDR3, as DNA: TGTGCCAGCAGCTTACGGCGGGGGCAAGAGACCCAGTACTTC. Residues: CASSLRRGQETQYF.

CDR3 nucleotides: TGTGCCAGCAGTTATTCCGGGGGGGCCCACAATGAGCAGTTCTTC. The encoded protein is CASSYSGGAHNEQFF. J is TRBJ2-1 and V is TRBV6-5; 8 nucleotides line up with TRBD2. The CDR3 is 15 residues long. Germline V lookup: CDR1 MNHEY, CDR2 SVGAGI. Losses at the gene ends were 3 bases for V and 5 bases for J; bases not matched to a gene: 6.

This chain joins TRBV14 and TRBJ1-4; D is undetermined. This CDR3 has 13 residues. V dropped 3 bases and J dropped 10 bases, with 12 bases sitting between them. CDR1 and CDR2 (germline): SGHDN, FVKESK. In nucleotides, the CDR3 is TGTGCCAGCAGCCAGCGGTCAGGTCGAAAACTGTTTTTT. This gives the protein CASSQRSGRKLFF. Variable domain in full (rest from reference TRBV14 and TRBJ1-4): EAGVTQFPSHSVIEKGQTVTLRCDPISGHDNLYWYRRVMGKEIKFLLHFVKESKQDESGMPNNRFLAERTGGTYSTLKVQPAELEDSGVYFCASSQRSGRKLFFGSGTQLSVL.

V usage is TRBV6-1 and J usage is TRBJ2-7; 9 bases are shared with TRBD1. Germline trimming cut 7 bases from V and 2 bases from J; bases unmatched to any gene: 9. Germline CDR1 and CDR2: MNHNS and SASEGT. The CDR3 has 15 residues. CDR3 DNA: TGTGCCAGCAACCTAGACAGGGGGTTACCCTACGAGCAGTACTTC. Its translation: CASNLDRGLPYEQYF.

CDR3 in DNA: TGTGCCAGCAGTTCCCAGGAGAACACTGAAGCTTTCTTT. It specifies CASSSQENTEAFF. The genes are TRBV6-5 and TRBJ1-1; no reliable D call. This CDR3 spans 13 amino acids. Trimming pared 4 bases from V and 1 base from J, leaving 7 bases between. Germline CDR1 is MNHEY and CDR2 is SVGAGI.

The chain has TRBV19 and TRBJ1-5; tentatively, D is TRBD1 (5 bases). The CDR3 runs 14 residues. Germline CDR1 reads LNHDA; CDR2 reads SQIVND (reference sequence). Trimming stripped 9 bases from V and 3 bases from J, with 15 bases between. CDR3 DNA: TGTGCCAGCTCCATGTGGGGGTACAATCAGCCCCAGCATTTT. Protein: CASSMWGYNQPQHF.

The V call is TRBV15, the J call TRBJ1-2; 8 bases are shared with TRBD1. The germline gives CDR1 LNHNV, CDR2 YYDKDF (reference sequence). This CDR3 has 16 amino acids. J gave up 1 base and V 3 bases, and 7 bases lay outside the gene matches. This CDR3 reads CATSSEGQGINYGYTF. CDR3 sequence (DNA): TGTGCCACCAGCAGTGAAGGACAGGGAATTAACTATGGCTACACCTTC. Drawing the rest from reference TRBV15 and TRBJ1-2, the complete variable domain is DAMVIQNPRYQVTQFGKPVTLSCSQTLNHNVMYWYQQKSSQAPKLLFHYYDKDFNNEADTPDNFQSRRPNTSFCFLDIRSPGLGDTAMYLCATSSEGQGINYGYTFGSGTRLTVV.

The chain is built from TRBV4-1 and TRBJ2-2; D gene uncertain. Trimming cost V 9 bases and J 0 bases, with 14 bases left between them. Per germline, CDR1 MGHRA and CDR2 YSYEKL. The CDR3 sequence is 15 residues long. CDR3 loop: CASTIASPNTGELFF. CDR3 DNA sequence: TGCGCCAGTACTATCGCGTCCCCGAACACCGGGGAGCTGTTTTTT.

V usage is TRBV27 and J usage is TRBJ2-7, with 8 positions matching TRBD1. CDR1 is MNHEY, CDR2 SMNVEV, per germline (reference sequence). Trimming cost V 6 bases and J 4 bases; bases outside gene matches: 11. The CDR3 covers 15 residues. CDR3 sequence (DNA): TGTGCCAGCAGCACACAATACAACAGGGGGTACGAGCAGTACTTC. Translation gives CASSTQYNRGYEQYF.

The chain uses TRBV9 and TRBJ1-2; maybe TRBD1 (5 bases). The CDR3 spans 19 residues. V lost 0 bases to trimming and J lost 4 bases, with 25 bases between them. The germline V gene has CDR1 SGDLS and CDR2 YYNGEE. The CDR3 sequence is CASSVGFGTGQRQIYGYTF. The CDR3 DNA reads TGTGCCAGCAGCGTAGGATTCGGGACCGGGCAACGGCAGATCTATGGCTACACCTTC.

This clone was detected a few times. The chain links TRBV11-2 to TRBJ2-1; tentative D call: TRBD2 (5 bases). The germline V and J ends were trimmed by 5 bases and 1 base, with 18 bases remaining between them. Germline V gene lookup returns CDR1 SGHAT and CDR2 FQNNGV. The CDR3 has 17 residues. The CDR3 protein is CASSPGPDRGSYNEQFF. CDR3 bases: TGTGCCAGCAGCCCCGGGCCAGACCGAGGGTCCTACAATGAGCAGTTCTTC.

This chain links TRBV5-6 with TRBJ2-5; 7 bases line up with TRBD1. CDR1 is SGHDT and CDR2 is YYEEEE in the germline V gene. CDR3 length equals 17 residues. V dropped 1 base and J dropped 3; count of bases not matched to a gene: 12. The CDR3 sequence: CASSLLFRGKIEETQYF. The CDR3 coding sequence is TGTGCCAGCAGCTTGTTGTTCAGGGGGAAGATAGAAGAGACCCAGTACTTC.

This clone was counted ten times or more. The CDR3 DNA reads TGTGCCAGCTCACTGTATCCAGCGGGGGGCTACGAGCAGTACTTC. Its protein is CASSLYPAGGYEQYF. V gene TRBV18 combines with J gene TRBJ2-7; 9 nucleotides match TRBD2. With 4 bases clipped from V and 3 bases from J, the junction kept 7 bases outside the gene matches. The CDR3 spans 15 residues. Germline assignment: CDR1 KGHSH and CDR2 LQKENI.

The genes are TRBV4-1 and TRBJ2-5, with D hard to call. This CDR3 is built from 15 residues. The V end lost 0 bases, the J end lost 4 bases, and 12 bases lay between the germline ends. Germline assignment: CDR1 MGHRA and CDR2 YSYEKL. This chain's CDR3 is CASSQDRLGVETQYF. The CDR3 DNA reads TGCGCCAGCAGCCAAGATCGACTGGGTGTAGAGACCCAGTACTTC.

V usage is TRBV7-9 and J usage is TRBJ1-6; D remains ambiguous. The CDR3 is 13 amino acids. The ends were cut back, 5 bases at V and 9 bases at J, with 11 bases in the middle. Germline assignment: CDR1 SEHNR and CDR2 FQNEAQ (reference sequence). CDR3 region: CASSPQIASPLHF. CDR3 sequence (DNA): TGTGCCAGCAGCCCCCAGATCGCTTCACCCCTCCACTTT.

The rearrangement links TRBV5-1 to TRBJ2-5, with 11 bases matching TRBD2. Trimming cost V 6 bases and J 5 bases; bases outside gene matches: 9. The germline V gene encodes CDR1 SGHRS and CDR2 YFSETQ. The CDR3 sequence is 15 residues long. Here the CDR3 DNA reads TGCGCCAGCACGACTAGCGGGGACGCCTTGGAGACCCAGTACTTC. It specifies CASTTSGDALETQYF.

The rearrangement uses TRBV28 and TRBJ1-1; weak D call: TRBD1 (5 bases). Germline V gene data show CDR1 as MDHEN and CDR2 as SYDVKM. The V and J ends lost 4 bases and 3 bases respectively, with 18 bases between them. The CDR3 length is 16 residues. CDR3 sequence reads: CASSSRGGRGYTEAFF. In DNA form, the CDR3 reads TGTGCCAGCAGTTCCCGGGGGGGTCGGGGCTACACTGAAGCTTTCTTT.

This clone was observed a single time. CDR3: CASSQGRNRPNTEAFF. As DNA, the CDR3 is TGCGCCAGCAGCCAAGGAAGGAACAGGCCGAACACTGAAGCTTTCTTT. The chain recombines TRBV4-1 with TRBJ1-1; D is possibly TRBD1 (5 bases). V lost 1 base and J lost 1, with 13 bases in between. The CDR3 is made up of 16 amino acids. Germline CDR1 is MGHRA and CDR2 is YSYEKL.

The table lists this clone with a count of one. V is TRBV14 and J is TRBJ1-4; 7 bases are a match to TRBD1. The V gene end was trimmed by 4 bases and the J gene end by 8 bases; junction bases not matched to a gene: 13. Germline CDR1 SGHDN, CDR2 FVKESK. The CDR3 has 16 residues. The CDR3 spells CASSRVETGKGEKLFF. Written as DNA, the CDR3 is TGTGCCAGCAGCCGCGTTGAGACAGGGAAAGGAGAAAAACTGTTTTTT. The full variable domain, with the rest looked up from reference TRBV14 and TRBJ1-4, is EAGVTQFPSHSVIEKGQTVTLRCDPISGHDNLYWYRRVMGKEIKFLLHFVKESKQDESGMPNNRFLAERTGGTYSTLKVQPAELEDSGVYFCASSRVETGKGEKLFFGSGTQLSVL.

V is TRBV11-2 and J is TRBJ2-1; 9 bases agree with TRBD2. V lost 1 base and J lost 9; bases outside the gene matches: 10. CDR1 is SGHAT, CDR2 FQNNGV, per germline. This CDR3 contains 16 residues. CDR3 amino acids: CASSLATAGGRSEQFF. The CDR3 DNA reads as TGTGCCAGCAGCTTAGCTACTGCGGGGGGGAGGAGTGAGCAGTTCTTC.

This chain uses TRBV6-5 with TRBJ2-6; D not certain. V dropped 10 bases and J dropped 1 base, with 5 bases sitting between them. The CDR3 consists of 12 residues. Germline CDR1 and CDR2: MNHEY and SVGAGI. CDR3 amino acids: CATVSGANVLTF. The CDR3 nucleotides read TGTGCCACGGTGTCTGGGGCCAACGTCCTGACTTTC.

This rearrangement joins TRBV7-2 to TRBJ2-5; D possibly corresponds to TRBD1 (5 bases). The CDR3 spans 15 residues. Trimming left V 2 bases short and J 5 bases short, with 15 bases between. CDR1 and CDR2 (germline): SGHTA, FQGNSA. The CDR3 bases are TGTGCCAGCAGCTTATCCCTCGACAGTTTTGAGACCCAGTACTTC. Its translation is CASSLSLDSFETQYF.

The chain has TRBV19 and TRBJ2-5, with TRBD1 matching over 11 bases. Per the germline V gene, CDR1 is LNHDA and CDR2 is SQIVND (reference sequence). V lost 3 bases, J lost 5 bases, and 5 bases stayed unmatched. This CDR3 comprises 15 residues. CDR3 protein: CASSIRTGGAETQYF. Here the CDR3 DNA reads TGTGCCAGTAGTATTAGGACAGGGGGCGCGGAGACCCAGTACTTC.

This clone was found a few times. This rearrangement joins TRBV11-2 to TRBJ2-7; D remains ambiguous. The CDR3 totals 13 residues. CDR1 and CDR2 (germline): SGHAT, FQNNGV. The V gene lost 5 bases and the J gene lost 2 bases, with 10 bases spanning the gap. Here the CDR3 reads CASSKTPAYEQYF. DNA of the CDR3: TGTGCCAGCAGCAAGACCCCTGCCTACGAGCAGTACTTC.

This sequence joins TRBV28 and TRBJ1-4; no firm D call. Germline loops: CDR1 MDHEN, CDR2 SYDVKM. Trimming shortened V by 4 bases and J by 0 bases, and 21 bases separated the two germline ends. The CDR3 spans 19 residues. As DNA, the CDR3 is TGTGCCAGCAGTTATGCCGCGCGCACGGCCGTTGCAACTAATGAAAAACTGTTTTTT. Its protein product is CASSYAARTAVATNEKLFF.

The gene calls are TRBV28 and TRBJ2-7; the match to TRBD1 covers 8 bases. This CDR3 comprises 13 residues. The V segment lost 2 bases and the J segment 12 bases; nucleotides outside the gene matches: 9. CDR1 and CDR2 from the germline V gene are MDHEN and SYDVKM. The CDR3 reads CASSLGQGRGRYF. DNA for the CDR3: TGTGCCAGCAGTTTAGGACAGGGACGAGGAAGGTACTTC.

The rearrangement links TRBV5-1 to TRBJ1-4; D gene ambiguous. CDR3 size: 15 residues. V gave up 0 bases and J gave up 4 bases, with 10 bases separating them. Germline values: CDR1 SGHRS, CDR2 YFSETQ. Here the CDR3 DNA reads TGCGCCAGCAGCTTGGCCCGACCAAGTAATGAAAAACTGTTTTTT. It encodes CASSLARPSNEKLFF. Combining the CDR3 with reference TRBV5-1 and TRBJ1-4 gives the whole variable domain KAGVTQTPRYLIKTRGQQVTLSCSPISGHRSVSWYQQTPGQGLQFLFEYFSETQRNKGNFPGRFSGRQFSNSRSEMNVSTLELGDSALYLCASSLARPSNEKLFFGSGTQLSVL.

This chain joins TRBV5-1 and TRBJ1-6; D is possibly TRBD1 (5 bases). CDR3 length: 15 amino acids. Germline CDR1 and CDR2: SGHRS and YFSETQ. V was trimmed by 4 bases and J by 7 bases, leaving 15 bases between them. CDR3 protein: CASSQGPEGNSPLHF. DNA of the CDR3: TGCGCCAGCAGCCAGGGACCCGAGGGGAATTCACCCCTCCACTTT.

The rearrangement links TRBV6-5 to TRBJ1-6; D may be TRBD1 (5 bases). This CDR3 spans 15 amino acids. The germline gives CDR1 MNHEY, CDR2 SVGAGI. Trimming pared 2 bases from V and 6 bases from J, leaving 11 bases between. The CDR3 DNA reads as TGTGCCAGCAGTTACCGGGGACTACGTAATTCACCCCTCCACTTT. Its translation is CASSYRGLRNSPLHF.

The gene calls are TRBV19 and TRBJ1-5, with 9 bases aligning to TRBD1. Germline assignment: CDR1 LNHDA and CDR2 SQIVND (reference sequence). J gave up 2 bases and V 5 bases, and 7 bases lay outside the gene matches. The CDR3 is 16 residues long. CDR3: CASSPGQGPRNQPQHF. CDR3 coding DNA: TGTGCCAGTAGTCCCGGACAGGGGCCTCGCAATCAGCCCCAGCATTTT.

This clone was seen only once. V usage is TRBV6-1 and J usage is TRBJ1-3; D remains unclear. V lost 3 bases to trimming and J lost 1 base, with 10 bases between them. Germline-derived CDR1 and CDR2 are MNHNS and SASEGT. The CDR3 spans 15 residues. CDR3 sequence reads: CASSEGRTSGNTIYF. CDR3 DNA sequence: TGTGCCAGCAGTGAGGGCAGGACGTCTGGAAACACCATATATTTT.